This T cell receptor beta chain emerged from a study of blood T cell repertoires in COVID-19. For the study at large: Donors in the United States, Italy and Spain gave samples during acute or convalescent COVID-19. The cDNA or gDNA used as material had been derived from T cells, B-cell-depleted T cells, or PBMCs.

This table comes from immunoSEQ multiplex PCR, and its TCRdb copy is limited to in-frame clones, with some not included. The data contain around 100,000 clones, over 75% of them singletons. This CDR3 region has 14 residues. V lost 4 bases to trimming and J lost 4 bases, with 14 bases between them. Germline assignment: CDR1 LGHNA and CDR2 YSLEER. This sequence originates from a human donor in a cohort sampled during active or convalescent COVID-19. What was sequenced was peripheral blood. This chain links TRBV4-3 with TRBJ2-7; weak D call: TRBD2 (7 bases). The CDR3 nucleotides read TGCGCCAGCAGCCGGACCCGGGGGGCGTACGAGCAGTACTTC. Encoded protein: CASSRTRGAYEQYF.